The clone carrying this T cell receptor beta chain has at least ten counts. The antigen is undetermined. The V gene's germline CDR1 is SGHTA and CDR2 FQGNSA. Losses at the gene ends were 1 base for V and 10 bases for J; bases not matched to a gene: 9. CDR3 length: 16 amino acids. This specimen belongs to a study of early T cells in non-severe SARS-CoV-2 infection. Study information: Unsorted whole-blood RNA was sequenced in bulk, leaving chains unpaired.

Study results and caveats: VDJdb matching skewed toward anti-spike CD8 responses, missing private and CD4 specificities.

Unique molecular identifiers were added to individual cDNA molecules. TCRdb re-derived calls from the 5' RACE reads in MiXCR, one entry per CDR3 protein. This sample yields approximately 31,000 distinct CDR3 sequences, of which approximately 6% are seen a single time; less than 6.5% belongs to the top ten. This receptor was identified in an adult who was a healthcare worker with PCR-confirmed SARS-CoV-2 infection or an uninfected control (not recorded which). The chain combines TRBV7-2 with TRBJ2-3; 12 bases agree with TRBD2. Sequenced: whole blood. CDR3 sequence: CASSLGASGRVGAQYF. As DNA, the CDR3 is TGTGCCAGCAGCTTAGGTGCTAGCGGGAGGGTGGGGGCGCAGTATTTT.